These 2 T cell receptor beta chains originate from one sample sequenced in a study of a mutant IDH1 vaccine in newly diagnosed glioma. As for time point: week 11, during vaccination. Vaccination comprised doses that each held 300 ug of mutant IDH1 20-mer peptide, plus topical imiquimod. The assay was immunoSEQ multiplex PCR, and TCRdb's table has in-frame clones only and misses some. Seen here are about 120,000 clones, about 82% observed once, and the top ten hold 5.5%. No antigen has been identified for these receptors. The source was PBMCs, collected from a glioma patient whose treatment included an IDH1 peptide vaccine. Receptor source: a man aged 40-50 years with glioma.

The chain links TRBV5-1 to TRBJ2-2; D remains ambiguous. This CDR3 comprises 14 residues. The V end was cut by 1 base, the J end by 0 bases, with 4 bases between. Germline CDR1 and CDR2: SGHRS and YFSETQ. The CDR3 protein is CASSLTANTGELFF. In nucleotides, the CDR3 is TGCGCCAGCAGCTTGACGGCGAACACCGGGGAGCTGTTTTTT.

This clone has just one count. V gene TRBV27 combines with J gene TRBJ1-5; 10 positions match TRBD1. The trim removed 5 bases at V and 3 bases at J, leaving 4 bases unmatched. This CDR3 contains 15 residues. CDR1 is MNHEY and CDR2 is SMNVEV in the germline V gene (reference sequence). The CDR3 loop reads CASSTTGGNNQPQHF. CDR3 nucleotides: TGTGCCAGCAGTACGACAGGGGGCAACAATCAGCCCCAGCATTTT.